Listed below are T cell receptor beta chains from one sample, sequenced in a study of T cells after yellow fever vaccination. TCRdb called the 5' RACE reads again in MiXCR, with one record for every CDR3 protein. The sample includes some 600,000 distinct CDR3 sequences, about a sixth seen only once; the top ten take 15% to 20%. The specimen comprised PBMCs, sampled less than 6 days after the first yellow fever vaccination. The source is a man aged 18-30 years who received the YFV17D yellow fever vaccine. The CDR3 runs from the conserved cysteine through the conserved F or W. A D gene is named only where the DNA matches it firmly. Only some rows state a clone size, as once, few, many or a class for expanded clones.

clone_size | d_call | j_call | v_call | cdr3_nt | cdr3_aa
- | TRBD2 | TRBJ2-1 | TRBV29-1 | TGCAGCGTTGAAACCCGGGGGGGCTCCTACAATGAGCAGTTCTTC | CSVETRGGSYNEQFF
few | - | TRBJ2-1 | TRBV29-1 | TGCAGCGTTGCCTCGAGCTCCTACAATGAGCAGTTCTTC | CSVASSSYNEQFF
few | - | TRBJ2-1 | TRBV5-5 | TGTGCCAGCTTCTTCAGCACAGGAAAAGTCTCCTACAATGAGCAGTTCTTC | CASFFSTGKVSYNEQFF
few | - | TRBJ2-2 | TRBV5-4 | TGTGCCAGCAGTTTGAGCCAGGCGAACACCGGGGAGCTGTTTTTT | CASSLSQANTGELFF
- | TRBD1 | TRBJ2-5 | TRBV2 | TGTGCCAGTCCGACAGGGGATGGGGAGACCCAGTACTTC | CASPTGDGETQYF
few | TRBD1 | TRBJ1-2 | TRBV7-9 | TGTGCCAGCAGCGTAGATGGGACAGATAAGAAGAACTATGGCTACACCTTC | CASSVDGTDKKNYGYTF
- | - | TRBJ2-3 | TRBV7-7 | TGTGCCAGCAGCTCAGGTCCGGCAACGGATACGCAGTATTTT | CASSSGPATDTQYF
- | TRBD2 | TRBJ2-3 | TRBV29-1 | TGCAGCGGGGGCCCAGCGGGGGGAACAGATACGCAGTATTTT | CSGGPAGGTDTQYF
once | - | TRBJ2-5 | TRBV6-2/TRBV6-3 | TGTGCCAGCACTCACGGCGGGGCAGGCTCTAAGACCCAGTACTTC | CASTHGGAGSKTQYF
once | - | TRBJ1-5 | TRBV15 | TGTGCCACCAGCAGCCTCACAGTTAGCAATCAGCCCCAGCATTTT | CATSSLTVSNQPQHF
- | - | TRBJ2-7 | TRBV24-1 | TGTGCCACCAGTGGGGCGAGACGGACAACCTACGAGCAGTACTTC | CATSGARRTTYEQYF
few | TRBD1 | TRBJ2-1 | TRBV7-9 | TGTGCCAGCAGCCCGAGACAGGGACAGGGGTGGAATGAGCAGTTCTTC | CASSPRQGQGWNEQFF
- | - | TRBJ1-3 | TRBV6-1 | TGTGCCAGCAGGCCGACGATGGGAAACACCATATATTTT | CASRPTMGNTIYF
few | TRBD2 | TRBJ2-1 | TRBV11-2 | TGTGCCAGCAGCTTCCCGAAGGGGGGCGGGGGGGCCCCGTCCTACAATGAGCAGTTCTTC | CASSFPKGGGGAPSYNEQFF
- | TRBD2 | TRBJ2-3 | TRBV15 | TGTGCCACGACGGGGGGGGTCAGAGATACGCAGTATTTT | CATTGGVRDTQYF
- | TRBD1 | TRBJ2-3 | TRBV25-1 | TGTGCCAGCAGTGAAGCCGGGACAGGGGACACAGATACGCAGTATTTT | CASSEAGTGDTDTQYF
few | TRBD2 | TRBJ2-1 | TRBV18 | TGTGCCAGCTCGCCGATGGGACTAGCTTCCGGAAATGAGCAGTTCTTC | CASSPMGLASGNEQFF
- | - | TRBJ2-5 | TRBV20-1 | TGCAGTGCTAGAGATGGATGGTCAGGGACAGAGACCCAGTACTTC | CSARDGWSGTETQYF
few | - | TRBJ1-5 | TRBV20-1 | TGCAGTGCTAGACCGCCGGACAGCAATCAGCCCCAGCATTTT | CSARPPDSNQPQHF
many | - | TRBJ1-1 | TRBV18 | TGTGCCAGCTCAGCGGTGGCTTGGGGGGGAGTCTTT | CASSAVAWGGVF
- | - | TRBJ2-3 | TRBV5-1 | TGCGCCAGCAGCACCCGGGACAACGGACGTGGTACGCAGTATTTT | CASSTRDNGRGTQYF
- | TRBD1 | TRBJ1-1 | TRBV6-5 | TGTGCCAGCAGTAACCGACAGGGTGCCACTGAAGCTTTCTTT | CASSNRQGATEAFF
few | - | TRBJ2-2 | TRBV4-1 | TGCGCCAGCAGCCCCCCCCCCTCCGGGGAGCTGTTTTTT | CASSPPPSGELFF
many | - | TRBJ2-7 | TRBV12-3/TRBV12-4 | TGTGCCAGCAGTCCTTCCGGTGGTTACGAGCAGTACTTC | CASSPSGGYEQYF
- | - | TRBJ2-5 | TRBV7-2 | TGTGCCAGCAGCTTAGAATGGGTGGAGACCCAGTACTTC | CASSLEWVETQYF
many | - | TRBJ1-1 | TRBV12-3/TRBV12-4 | TGTGCCAGCAGCCCCAAAGGGGTGCGCACTGAAGCTTTCTTT | CASSPKGVRTEAFF
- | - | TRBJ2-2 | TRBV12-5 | TGTGCTAGTGGTTTGAATCTCGCCGGGGAGCTGTTTTTT | CASGLNLAGELFF
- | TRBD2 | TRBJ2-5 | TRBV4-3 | TGCGCCAGCAGCCGGGGGACTAGCGGTAGTCGGGAGACCCAGTACTTC | CASSRGTSGSRETQYF
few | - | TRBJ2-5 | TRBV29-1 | TGCAGCGTTGCCGCCACCCTTGTACAAGAGACCCAGTACTTC | CSVAATLVQETQYF
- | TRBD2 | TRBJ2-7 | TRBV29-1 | TGCAGCGTTGTACGGGGGGCCTACGAGCAGTACTTC | CSVVRGAYEQYF
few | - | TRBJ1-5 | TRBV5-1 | TGCGCCAGCAGCCCGGATGGGGTTCAGCCCCAGCATTTT | CASSPDGVQPQHF
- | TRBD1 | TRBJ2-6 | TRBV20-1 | TGCAGTGCTAGGCCAGGGGGTTATTGGGCTGGGGCCAACGTCCTGACTTTC | CSARPGGYWAGANVLTF
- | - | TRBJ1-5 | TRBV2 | TGTGCCAGCAAGCGGTCTAGCAATCAGCCCCAGCATTTT | CASKRSSNQPQHF
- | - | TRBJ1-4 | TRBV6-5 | TGTGCCAGCAGTTACCGGCCCAAGGGGGAAAAACTGTTTTTT | CASSYRPKGEKLFF
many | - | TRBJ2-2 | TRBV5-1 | TGCGCCAGCAGCTCCACTTTGACCGGGGAGCTGTTTTTT | CASSSTLTGELFF
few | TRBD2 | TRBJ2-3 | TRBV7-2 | TGTGCCAGCAGCTCAGCGGGGCGGGGCCGGGGCACAGATACGCAGTATTTT | CASSSAGRGRGTDTQYF